This TCR beta chain derives from a study of shared clonotypes between healthy human individuals. Healthy and HIV-negative, the adult donors had no recent acute infections or vaccinations. The donors, all of them Caucasian adults, lived in Nashville, Tennessee. Assay used: immunoSEQ multiplex PCR; TCRdb lists only in-frame clones, some missing. The sample includes over a million clones, under 80% seen only once; the top ten take roughly 1.5%. The V and J ends lost 5 bases and 3 bases respectively, with 12 bases between them. Germline CDR1 is SGHAT and CDR2 is FQNNGV. The CDR3 has 14 residues. This clone has just one count.

Sequencing input: memory CD4+ T cells sorted from blood. Subset here: CD45RA-negative fraction. The clonotype comes from a man between 18 and 35 years old in good health. The chain recombines TRBV11-2 with TRBJ2-3; D gene unclear. CDR3 DNA sequence: TGTGCCAGCAGCAAGCCGCAAGGGACAGATACGCAGTATTTT. Its protein is CASSKPQGTDTQYF.